The 13 T cell receptor beta chains presented below share a single source sample, sequenced in a study of cytomegalovirus exposure and HLA in healthy donors. With 60 Vbeta and 13 Jbeta primers, the PCR was carried out. Produced via immunoSEQ multiplex PCR; TCRdb's table is partial and in-frame only. The repertoire consists of some 200,000 clones, with 75% to 85% occurring once and the leading ten covering about 0.84%. Sequencing was carried out using PBMCs. Receptor source: a woman in her late teens or twenties in good health and CMV-seronegative.

The J gene is TRBJ2-1, the V gene TRBV9; D is possibly TRBD2 (5 bases). The V end was cut by 0 bases, the J end by 3 bases, with 10 bases between. The CDR3 loop spans 15 amino acids. Germline loops: CDR1 SGDLS, CDR2 YYNGEE. In DNA form, the CDR3 reads TGTGCCAGCAGCGTAGCTAGCCCAGACTACAATGAGCAGTTCTTC. It yields the protein CASSVASPDYNEQFF.

The rearrangement joins TRBV7-9 to TRBJ2-7; 9 bases match TRBD1. After removal of 5 bases from V and 4 bases from J, the junction contained 9 bases not matched to a gene. Per germline, CDR1 SEHNR and CDR2 FQNEAQ (reference sequence). The CDR3 sequence is 15 residues long. Here the CDR3 reads CASSLSGTGSYEQYF. The CDR3 DNA sequence: TGTGCCAGCAGCCTCTCCGGGACAGGGTCTTACGAGCAGTACTTC.

V usage is TRBV14 and J usage is TRBJ2-5; 7 bases fit TRBD2. The CDR3 length is 17 residues. Germline CDR1 and CDR2: SGHDN and FVKESK. The V and J ends lost 0 bases and 9 bases, in that order; junction bases with no gene match: 16. DNA of the CDR3: TGTGCCAGCAGCCAAGATCCAGGATGGAGAGGGAGGGTGGCCCAGTACTTC. Translation gives CASSQDPGWRGRVAQYF.

The chain links TRBV7-6 to TRBJ2-7; 8 bases fit TRBD2. CDR1 and CDR2 (germline): SGHVS, FNYEAQ. With V trimmed by 1 base and J by 7 bases, 6 bases remained unmatched. The CDR3 is made up of 14 amino acids. This chain's CDR3 is CASSLEGTRREQYF. CDR3 DNA: TGTGCCAGCAGCTTAGAAGGGACTAGGAGAGAGCAGTACTTC.

J is TRBJ1-3 and V is TRBV7-2; a possible D gene is TRBD1 (5 bases). The germline V gene encodes CDR1 SGHTA and CDR2 FQGNSA. The length of the CDR3 is 16 residues. Trimming left V 3 bases short and J 0 bases short, with 12 bases between. The chain's CDR3 is CASSLEGVPSGNTIYF. The CDR3 nucleotides read TGTGCCAGCAGCTTGGAAGGGGTCCCCTCTGGAAACACCATATATTTT. The complete variable domain, with remaining parts taken from reference TRBV7-2 and TRBJ1-3, reads GAGVSQSPSNKVTEKGKDVELRCDPISGHTALYWYRQSLGQGLEFLIYFQGNSAPDKSGLPSDRFSAERTGGSVSTLTIQRTQQEDSAVYLCASSLEGVPSGNTIYFGEGSWLTVV.

This clone was picked up one time. The V call is TRBV7-9, the J call TRBJ2-5, with 9 nucleotides matching TRBD1. CDR1 SEHNR and CDR2 FQNEAQ come from the germline V gene (reference sequence). V was clipped by 5 bases and J by 4 bases; unmatched bases: 8. The CDR3 is made up of 15 amino acids. The CDR3 bases are TGTGCCAGCAGCAAGGGACAGGGTGGAGGAGAGACCCAGTACTTC. It yields the protein CASSKGQGGGETQYF.

The chain employs TRBV14 and TRBJ2-1, with TRBD2 matching 10 bases. This CDR3 region has 15 residues. Trimming removed 1 base from V and 3 bases from J; junction bases left unmatched: 0. The germline V gene has CDR1 SGHDN and CDR2 FVKESK. CDR3 loop: CASSQGTSGYNEQFF. The CDR3 DNA sequence: TGTGCCAGCAGCCAAGGGACTAGCGGCTACAATGAGCAGTTCTTC.

This chain links TRBV5-1 with TRBJ1-2; 12 bases are a match to TRBD1. CDR3 length: 15 residues. Germline CDR1 reads SGHRS; CDR2 reads YFSETQ. After removal of 3 bases from V and 5 bases from J, the junction contained 5 bases not matched to a gene. CDR3 region: CASSWGQGAEYGYTF. The CDR3 nucleotides are TGCGCCAGCAGCTGGGGACAGGGGGCAGAATATGGCTACACCTTC.

The genes are TRBV11-3 and TRBJ1-1; D gene uncertain. This CDR3 is built from 13 residues. Germline V lookup: CDR1 SGHNT, CDR2 YENEEA. With 5 bases removed from V and 0 bases from J, the gap between germline ends came to 7 bases. CDR3 bases: TGTGCCAGCAGCGCCACGGTGAACACTGAAGCTTTCTTT. Translated: CASSATVNTEAFF.

This chain connects TRBV30 to TRBJ2-7, with 8 nucleotides matching TRBD1. CDR1 GTSNPN and CDR2 SVGIG come from the germline V gene (reference sequence). The CDR3 totals 12 residues. Unmatched junction bases numbered 3, after V lost 5 bases and J lost 3 bases. The DNA for the CDR3 is TGTGCCTGGGGGGACAGGCTCTACGAGCAGTACTTC. Protein sequence: CAWGDRLYEQYF.

This clone came up once. The chain employs TRBV6-6 and TRBJ1-5; D not certain. V was clipped by 0 bases and J by 3 bases, with 3 bases between them. This CDR3 comprises 13 residues. CDR1 and CDR2 from the germline V gene are MNHNY and SVGAGI (reference sequence). The CDR3 loop is CASSYSANQPQHF. CDR3 in DNA: TGTGCCAGCAGTTACTCGGCCAATCAGCCCCAGCATTTT.

This chain joins TRBV7-9 and TRBJ1-6; TRBD1 aligns across 8 bases. CDR1 and CDR2 from the germline V gene are SEHNR and FQNEAQ (reference sequence). The CDR3 sequence is 15 residues long. The trim removed 5 bases at V and 6 bases at J, leaving 6 bases unmatched. DNA of the CDR3: TGTGCCAGCAGCCCGCGCGGACAGGGTAATTCACCCCTCCACTTT. Residues: CASSPRGQGNSPLHF.

Here the CDR3 reads CASSYKRGIDTQYF. CDR3 in DNA: TGTGCCAGCAGTTACAAGCGGGGGATAGATACGCAGTATTTT. The V and J genes are TRBV6-6 and TRBJ2-3, with 8 positions matching TRBD2. Per the germline V gene, CDR1 is MNHNY and CDR2 is SVGAGI (reference sequence). The CDR3 sequence is 14 residues long. With 2 bases clipped from V and 5 bases from J, the junction kept 3 bases outside the gene matches.